This entry features one TCR beta chain sequence. These data originate in a study of blood T cell repertoires in COVID-19. Whole-study context: Whether acute or convalescent, the COVID-19 samples came from the United States, Italy and Spain. PBMCs, B-cell-depleted T cells, or T cells provided the cDNA or gDNA that made up the material.

Source study methods: Amplification with reference gene primers provided the estimates of nucleated cell counts. Profiling relied on immunoSEQ multiplex PCR, and the TCRdb table lists in-frame clones only, not all of them. V, J and clone size reflect that table, while D and trimming were determined from the DNA. The sample has under 200,000 clones, about 93% seen once; the top ten hold around 0.5%. Germline loops: CDR1 SGHNT, CDR2 YYREEE (reference sequence). The CDR3 contains 17 residues. Unmatched junction bases numbered 6, after V lost 3 bases and J lost 4 bases. Sample: peripheral blood. This receptor was obtained from a man in his fifties with acute or convalescent COVID-19. The chain couples TRBV5-4 to TRBJ2-6, with 11 bases fitting TRBD1. The CDR3 loop reads CASSSDRGRKGANVLTF. In DNA, the CDR3 is TGTGCCAGCAGCTCGGACAGGGGGCGAAAGGGGGCCAACGTCCTGACTTTC.